These 21 T cell receptor beta chains came from one sample sequenced in a study of blood T cell repertoires in COVID-19. Measured with immunoSEQ multiplex PCR; TCRdb has only the in-frame clones, and not every one. The data show under 250,000 clones, with around four fifths seen just once and around 26% held by the top ten. Specimen: peripheral blood. The receptor set was obtained from a man in his forties with acute or convalescent COVID-19.

This chain links TRBV2 with TRBJ2-1; TRBD2 matches at 10 bases. V lost 6 bases to trimming and J lost 10 bases; unmatched junction nucleotides: 9. This CDR3 contains 14 residues. CDR1 and CDR2 from the germline V gene are SNHLY and FYNNEI. The CDR3: CASSGLAGVGEQFF. The CDR3 DNA reads TGTGCCAGCAGCGGCCTAGCGGGAGTCGGAGAGCAGTTCTTC.

J is TRBJ1-1 and V is TRBV4-1, with 7 positions matching TRBD1. V trimming: 5 bases; J trimming: 0 bases; junction bases outside the gene matches: 12. The CDR3 consists of 17 residues. Germline CDR1 and CDR2: MGHRA and YSYEKL. This CDR3 is CASSDQVHRGLNTEAFF. For the CDR3, the DNA is TGCGCCAGCAGCGATCAAGTTCACAGGGGCCTGAACACTGAAGCTTTCTTT.

This CDR3 is CASRIVTDTGELFF. For the CDR3, the DNA is TGCGCCAGCAGAATAGTGACAGACACCGGGGAGCTGTTTTTT. This chain uses TRBV5-1 with TRBJ2-2; D is perhaps TRBD1 (5 bases). This CDR3 is built from 14 residues. Germline assignment: CDR1 SGHRS and CDR2 YFSETQ. The germline V and J ends were trimmed by 5 bases and 3 bases, with 11 bases remaining between them.

The rearrangement links TRBV7-9 to TRBJ1-2; perhaps TRBD1 as D (5 bases). This CDR3 is built from 14 residues. In germline, CDR1 is SEHNR, CDR2 FQNEAQ (reference sequence). Trimming removed 1 base at V and 6 bases at J, with 12 bases between. The CDR3 reads CASSLGSPGNGYTF. CDR3 DNA: TGTGCCAGCAGCTTAGGATCCCCAGGGAATGGCTACACCTTC.

This clone was observed a handful of times. This chain links TRBV24-1 with TRBJ1-2; D possibly corresponds to TRBD1 (5 bases). Per germline, CDR1 KGHDR and CDR2 SFDVKD. CDR3 length: 14 amino acids. Trimming shortened V by 4 bases and J by 0 bases, and 8 bases separated the two germline ends. Here the CDR3 reads CATSEKTANYGYTF. DNA for the CDR3: TGTGCCACCAGTGAGAAGACAGCTAACTATGGCTACACCTTC.

The V gene is TRBV19, the J gene TRBJ2-5; 11 nucleotides match TRBD1. The CDR3 length is 14 residues. After removal of 7 bases from V and 7 bases from J, the junction contained 8 bases not matched to a gene. CDR1 and CDR2 (germline): LNHDA, SQIVND (reference sequence). The CDR3 DNA is TGTGCCAGTACCCCGGGACAGGGGGGCGGGACCCAGTACTTC. The encoded protein is CASTPGQGGGTQYF. The variable domain in full, with the rest retrieved from reference TRBV19 and TRBJ2-5, is DGGITQSPKYLFRKEGQNVTLSCEQNLNHDAMYWYRQDPGQGLRLIYYSQIVNDFQKGDIAEGYSVSREKKESFPLTVTSAQKNPTAFYLCASTPGQGGGTQYFGPGTRLLVL.

This chain links TRBV19 with TRBJ1-1; D possibly corresponds to TRBD1 (6 bases). V was shortened by 5 bases and J by 5 bases, with 12 bases between the two germline ends. CDR1 is LNHDA, CDR2 SQIVND, per germline (reference sequence). The CDR3 has 13 amino acids. The CDR3, as DNA: TGTGCCAGTAGTTTGCAGGGGCAAACTGAAGCTTTCTTT. Encoded protein: CASSLQGQTEAFF.

This chain connects TRBV6-5 to TRBJ2-7, with D perhaps matching TRBD2 (6 bases). Germline V CDR1 and CDR2: MNHEY, SVGAGI. Trimming shortened V by 6 bases and J by 4 bases, and 13 bases separated the two germline ends. The CDR3 runs 13 residues. CDR3 in amino acids: CASSPPGRYEQYF. DNA of the CDR3: TGTGCCAGCAGCCCCCCAGGGAGGTACGAGCAGTACTTC.

The chain combines TRBV28 with TRBJ2-1; 9 bases match TRBD1. V was pared by 1 base and J by 0 bases, with 16 bases of the junction left unmatched. There are 21 residues in the CDR3. Per germline, CDR1 MDHEN and CDR2 SYDVKM. The CDR3 spells CASSLSILSGQGKGSYNEQFF. CDR3 nucleotides: TGTGCCAGCAGTTTATCGATTCTCTCGGGACAGGGTAAGGGCTCCTACAATGAGCAGTTCTTC.

The chain uses TRBV7-2 and TRBJ2-6, with D hard to call. CDR1 is SGHTA, CDR2 FQGNSA, per germline. V was cut by 4 bases and J by 0 bases, with 10 bases left in between. The CDR3 sequence is 16 residues long. The DNA for the CDR3 is TGTGCCAGCAGCTCGAGTCCGTCCTCTGGGGCCAACGTCCTGACTTTC. This encodes CASSSSPSSGANVLTF.

The genes are TRBV5-1 and TRBJ1-6, with TRBD1 as a possible D gene (6 bases). Germline lookup yields CDR1 SGHRS and CDR2 YFSETQ. Between the trimmed V and J ends, which lost 5 bases and 0 bases, there was a span of 15 bases. This CDR3 contains 17 residues. This chain's CDR3 is CASREWGPSSYNSPLHF. The CDR3 DNA sequence: TGCGCCAGCAGGGAATGGGGGCCGAGCTCCTATAATTCACCCCTCCACTTT.

The chain is built from TRBV7-3 and TRBJ2-3; 10 bases line up with TRBD2. V lost 5 bases, J lost 3 bases, and 17 bases stayed unmatched. This CDR3 is 19 amino acids long. Germline-derived CDR1 and CDR2 are SGHTA and FQGTGA. The CDR3 nucleotides are TGTGCCAGCAGCATGACACCGTTGGGTAGCGGGAGGTTAACAGATACGCAGTATTTT. Amino acid sequence: CASSMTPLGSGRLTDTQYF. Filled out from reference TRBV7-3 and TRBJ2-3, the complete variable domain reads GAGVSQTPSNKVTEKGKYVELRCDPISGHTALYWYRQSLGQGPEFLIYFQGTGAADDSGLPNDRFFAVRPEGSVSTLKIQRTERGDSAVYLCASSMTPLGSGRLTDTQYFGPGTRLTVL.

The rearrangement joins TRBV7-9 to TRBJ1-3; 8 positions agree with TRBD1. Germline-derived CDR1 and CDR2 are SEHNR and FQNEAQ (reference sequence). After removal of 5 bases from V and 2 bases from J, the junction contained 5 bases not matched to a gene. The CDR3 has 15 residues. DNA of the CDR3: TGTGCCAGCAGCGTCGACAGGGGACCTGGAAACACCATATATTTT. It encodes CASSVDRGPGNTIYF.

This rearrangement joins TRBV5-1 to TRBJ2-7; 7 nucleotides match TRBD2. CDR1 SGHRS and CDR2 YFSETQ come from the germline V gene. The CDR3 contains 15 residues. V dropped 0 bases and J dropped 7; count of bases not matched to a gene: 10. The CDR3: CASSLGGTTPREQYF. CDR3 sequence (DNA): TGCGCCAGCAGCTTGGGTGGGACTACCCCTCGGGAGCAGTACTTC.

This chain uses TRBV2 with TRBJ1-2; D may be TRBD1 (5 bases). The V gene lost 5 bases and the J gene lost 4 bases, with 11 bases spanning the gap. The germline CDR1 and CDR2 sequences are SNHLY and FYNNEI. The length of the CDR3 is 13 residues. The CDR3, as DNA: TGTGCCAGCAGTAGCAGGGCTCCCTATGGCTACACCTTC. Its protein is CASSSRAPYGYTF.

This rearrangement joins TRBV11-2 to TRBJ1-1; 7 bases align to TRBD1. The CDR3 contains 15 residues. The V segment lost 0 bases and the J segment 3 bases; nucleotides outside the gene matches: 4. CDR1 is SGHAT and CDR2 is FQNNGV in the germline V gene. CDR3 bases: TGTGCCAGCAGCTTAGAGACAGGGTGGGACACTGAAGCTTTCTTT. Translated: CASSLETGWDTEAFF.

The V call is TRBV5-1, the J call TRBJ1-2, with D tentatively TRBD1 (5 bases). The CDR3 has 14 residues. CDR1 and CDR2 (germline): SGHRS, YFSETQ. V gave up 7 bases and J gave up 2 bases, with 15 bases separating them. The CDR3 DNA reads as TGCGCCAGCTCGACGGGGGTGACCAACTATGGCTACACCTTC. As protein: CASSTGVTNYGYTF.

This clone has only one observation. This chain connects TRBV7-9 to TRBJ2-1, with D possibly TRBD2 on 7 matching bases. Germline V gene data show CDR1 as SEHNR and CDR2 as FQNEAQ (reference sequence). This CDR3 is built from 15 residues. The germline V and J ends were trimmed by 5 bases and 8 bases, with 19 bases remaining between them. CDR3 region: CASSRRGGARDEQFF. Here the CDR3 DNA reads TGTGCCAGCAGCCGAAGGGGGGGCGCAAGGGATGAGCAGTTCTTC.

CDR3 DNA: TGTGCCAGCAGGGGGGACGTCGGGAGTGGTTACGAGCAGTACTTC. Translation: CASRGDVGSGYEQYF. V gene TRBV28 combines with J gene TRBJ2-7; tentatively, D is TRBD2 (6 bases). Germline assignment: CDR1 MDHEN and CDR2 SYDVKM. V lost 6 bases to trimming and J lost 4 bases, with 19 bases between them. The CDR3 is 15 amino acids.

This clone was seen only a few times. V gene TRBV7-9 combines with J gene TRBJ2-7; D perhaps matches TRBD2 (6 bases). The CDR3 is 16 residues long. The germline gives CDR1 SEHNR, CDR2 FQNEAQ (reference sequence). Trimming took 4 bases from V and 7 from J, leaving 23 bases between them. Written as DNA, the CDR3 is TGTGCCAGCAGCTCACGGCGGACTGGCTCGGCGGGGGAGCAGTACTTC. The encoded protein is CASSSRRTGSAGEQYF.

This clone was counted a few times. The chain employs TRBV19 and TRBJ2-4; 8 nucleotides line up with TRBD1. Looked up from germline, CDR1 is LNHDA and CDR2 is SQIVND (reference sequence). J was trimmed by 1 base and V by 3 bases; bases with no gene match: 17. This CDR3 region has 20 residues. For the CDR3, the DNA is TGTGCCAGTAGTATTACCTGGACAGGGCCGGTTCGGTCGGCCAAAAACATTCAGTACTTC. Amino acids: CASSITWTGPVRSAKNIQYF.